The 28 T cell receptor beta chains presented below share a single source sample, sequenced in a study of vaccination and CD4 T cells after COVID-19 (dated by TCRdb to the early 2020s). The treatment or condition tag for this specimen amounts to: roughly 10-day PBMC culture with coronavirus spike peptide pools or control peptides (ViraFEST assay). The library was prepared using PCR. Sequencing used an Illumina iSeq 100. DNA from cultured CD4+ T cells was subjected to TCR sequencing with the Oncomine TCR Beta short-read assay at the Johns Hopkins FTIC core. In TCRdb, the public reads were trimmed at Q25 with fastp and aligned with MiXCR, with productive beta chains retained. Rows with one shared CDR3 protein collapse into an entry with the most common genes and DNA. This sample gives under 25,000 distinct CDR3 sequences in total; around 47% of them show up just once. The top ten hold around 28% of the sample.

Antigen specificity for these receptors is unknown. Sequencing was performed on CD4+ T cells from blood, cultured in vitro, taken before SARS-CoV-2 vaccination. The receptors originated from a human donor who had recovered from COVID-19.

J is TRBJ1-1 and V is TRBV12-3 or TRBV12-4; D is undetermined. The V gene lost 5 bases and the J gene lost 11 bases, with 24 bases spanning the gap. This CDR3 has 15 amino acids. The CDR3 here is CASSLLPSDRLGAFF. The DNA of the CDR3 is TGTGCCAGCAGTCTATTGCCGTCTGATAGATTAGGGGCTTTCTTT.

The V gene is TRBV3-1, the J gene TRBJ2-3; D tentatively reads TRBD1 or TRBD2 (5 bases each). There are 13 residues in the CDR3. Germline loops: CDR1 LGHDT, CDR2 YNNKEL (reference sequence). V shed 4 bases and J shed 3 bases, with 8 bases lying between them. The CDR3 reads CASSREGTDTQYF. The CDR3 nucleotides read TGTGCCAGCAGCCGCGAGGGGACAGATACGCAGTATTTT.

This clonotype showed up just a few times. The J gene is TRBJ2-5, the V gene TRBV19; 11 nucleotides match TRBD1. The CDR3 has 14 amino acids. Germline lookup yields CDR1 LNHDA and CDR2 SQIVND (reference sequence). V dropped 3 bases and J dropped 6; count of bases not matched to a gene: 3. CDR3 in amino acids: CASSIGTGGKTQYF. The CDR3 DNA reads TGTGCCAGTAGTATCGGGACAGGGGGGAAGACCCAGTACTTC. Full variable domain (remainder filled in from reference TRBV19 and TRBJ2-5): DGGITQSPKYLFRKEGQNVTLSCEQNLNHDAMYWYRQDPGQGLRLIYYSQIVNDFQKGDIAEGYSVSREKKESFPLTVTSAQKNPTAFYLCASSIGTGGKTQYFGPGTRLLVL.

This clonotype was detected only a few times. The rearrangement links TRBV20-1 to TRBJ1-5, with D possibly TRBD1 on 6 matching bases. V lost 4 bases to trimming and J lost 2 bases, with 9 bases between them. CDR3 length equals 13 residues. Germline assignment: CDR1 DFQATT and CDR2 SNEGSKA (reference sequence). For the CDR3, the DNA is TGCAGTGCTATAAACAGGGGCAATCAGCCCCAGCATTTT. This gives the protein CSAINRGNQPQHF.

V usage is TRBV6-1 and J usage is TRBJ2-2; unclear D gene. This CDR3 comprises 12 residues. With 10 bases removed from V and 6 bases from J, the gap between germline ends came to 12 bases. The germline gives CDR1 MNHNS, CDR2 SASEGT. The CDR3 DNA reads TGTGCCACCATAAATGACGCCGGGGAGCTGTTTTTT. It is translated as CATINDAGELFF.

This chain links TRBV27 with TRBJ2-7; 7 positions agree with TRBD1. The CDR3 contains 14 residues. Germline CDR1 MNHEY, CDR2 SMNVEV (reference sequence). Trimming cost V 5 bases and J 2 bases; bases outside gene matches: 6. This chain's CDR3 is CASSPSQGPYEQYF. The CDR3 DNA follows: TGTGCCAGCAGTCCGTCACAGGGGCCCTACGAGCAGTACTTC.

V and J are TRBV6-1 and TRBJ1-5; tentatively, D is TRBD1 (5 bases). The CDR3 consists of 19 residues. Trimming took 5 bases from V and 0 from J, leaving 23 bases between them. Germline V gene lookup returns CDR1 MNHNS and CDR2 SASEGT. The CDR3 nucleotides read TGTGCCAGCAGTCCCCGGCCCGGGACCGGACCTTTTAGCAATCAGCCCCAGCATTTT. As protein: CASSPRPGTGPFSNQPQHF.

The V and J genes are TRBV12-3 or TRBV12-4 and TRBJ2-1; D unclear. Trimming shortened V by 3 bases and J by 8 bases, and 8 bases separated the two germline ends. CDR3 length equals 12 residues. This CDR3 reads CASSFQVYEQFF. DNA for the CDR3: TGTGCCAGCAGTTTCCAGGTCTATGAGCAGTTCTTC.

The CDR3 DNA sequence: TGTGCCAGCAGTTTTAGGGGACAGAACACTGAAGCTTTCTTT. Translation: CASSFRGQNTEAFF. The chain carries TRBV6-2 or TRBV6-3 and TRBJ1-1; D possibly corresponds to TRBD1 (6 bases). CDR1 and CDR2 from the germline V gene are MNHEY and SVGEGT. V was trimmed by 4 bases and J by 1 base, leaving 10 bases between them. This CDR3 has 14 amino acids.

The chain joins TRBV19 to TRBJ2-7, with D possibly TRBD1 on 5 matching bases. The germline V and J ends were trimmed by 8 bases and 6 bases, with 17 bases remaining between them. Germline-derived CDR1 and CDR2 are LNHDA and SQIVND (reference sequence). The CDR3 is 13 residues long. Here the CDR3 DNA reads TGTGCCAGTGGTAGGGCAGGGATAGGCGAGCAGTACTTC. This codes for CASGRAGIGEQYF. Variable domain in full (rest from reference TRBV19 and TRBJ2-7): DGGITQSPKYLFRKEGQNVTLSCEQNLNHDAMYWYRQDPGQGLRLIYYSQIVNDFQKGDIAEGYSVSREKKESFPLTVTSAQKNPTAFYLCASGRAGIGEQYFGPGTRLTVT.

This chain uses TRBV6-2 or TRBV6-3 with TRBJ1-1; TRBD1 agrees at 7 bases. The CDR3 is 12 amino acids. CDR1 MNHEY and CDR2 SVGEGT come from the germline V gene. V trimming: 2 bases; J trimming: 12 bases; junction bases outside the gene matches: 6. Written as DNA, the CDR3 is TGTGCCAGCAGTTACAGGGGGACAGAGACTTTCTTT. Amino acid sequence: CASSYRGTETFF.

This chain uses TRBV11-3 with TRBJ1-1, with D perhaps matching TRBD1 (5 bases). This CDR3 has 14 amino acids. The V end was cut by 3 bases, the J end by 0 bases, with 8 bases between. Germline-derived CDR1 and CDR2 are SGHNT and YENEEA. The CDR3 DNA reads TGTGCCAGCAGCTTTCGACAGATGAACACTGAAGCTTTCTTT. Its protein is CASSFRQMNTEAFF.

The V gene is TRBV6-2 or TRBV6-3, the J gene TRBJ2-3; D call uncertain. The CDR3 has 15 amino acids. Per germline, CDR1 MNHEY and CDR2 SVGEGT. Trimming pared 0 bases from V and 4 bases from J, leaving 11 bases between. The CDR3 DNA reads TGTGCCAGCAGTTACTCGTCCTTTTCTCCAGATACGCAGTATTTT. Translation: CASSYSSFSPDTQYF.

A few counts support this clonotype. The chain links TRBV2 to TRBJ1-5; D is unresolved. CDR3 length: 13 residues. V shed 2 bases and J shed 4 bases, with 6 bases lying between them. CDR1 is SNHLY, CDR2 FYNNEI, per germline. In DNA form, the CDR3 reads TGTGCCAGCAGTGAAATCTGGAATCAGCCCCAGCATTTT. It codes for CASSEIWNQPQHF.

This clonotype was recorded a few times. The gene calls are TRBV6-2 or TRBV6-3 and TRBJ1-1, with TRBD1 matching over 7 bases. V shed 5 bases, J shed 4 bases, and the junction held 7 bases outside the gene matches. The CDR3 covers 14 residues. Germline loops: CDR1 MNHEY, CDR2 SVGEGT. The CDR3 region has the DNA TGTGCCAGCAGTCGACAGGGTTCGGGCACTGAAGCTTTCTTT. Translation gives CASSRQGSGTEAFF.

V and J are TRBV6-5 and TRBJ1-1; D not resolved. Germline-derived CDR1 and CDR2 are MNHEY and SVGAGI. CDR3 length equals 14 residues. Trimming left V 8 bases short and J 2 bases short, with 15 bases between. As DNA, the CDR3 is TGTGCCAGCCGTTTGAGGTCACAAAACACTGAAGCTTTCTTT. It yields the protein CASRLRSQNTEAFF.

Only a few counts were recorded for this clonotype. This sequence joins TRBV6-1 and TRBJ1-5; D gene unclear. Germline assignment: CDR1 MNHNS and CDR2 SASEGT. The CDR3 is 17 residues long. V was clipped by 5 bases and J by 4 bases, with 21 bases between them. CDR3 bases: TGTGCCAGCAGTACGACCCTTCCCACCGGGCCAAATCAGCCCCAGCATTTT. Translation: CASSTTLPTGPNQPQHF.

This clonotype was counted between two and nine times. The chain carries TRBV20-1 and TRBJ2-4, with D perhaps given as TRBD1 or TRBD2 (5 bases each). The V end lost 3 bases, the J end lost 3 bases, and 6 bases lay between the germline ends. Germline lookup yields CDR1 DFQATT and CDR2 SNEGSKA (reference sequence). The CDR3 runs to 12 residues. This CDR3 reads CSARGDKNIQYF. As DNA, the CDR3 is TGCAGTGCTAGGGGGGACAAAAACATTCAGTACTTC.

The V and J genes are TRBV7-9 and TRBJ2-1; 7 bases align to TRBD1. Trimming at V came to 1 base and at J to 14 bases, leaving 11 bases not matched to a gene. This CDR3 has 14 residues. The germline CDR1 and CDR2 sequences are SEHNR and FQNEAQ (reference sequence). DNA for the CDR3: TGTGCCAGCAGCTTAGATCGCGCCAGACAGGGAAAGTTCTTC. Its translation is CASSLDRARQGKFF.

This clonotype was recorded a few times. The chain has TRBV20-1 and TRBJ1-3, with D maybe TRBD1 (5 bases). CDR3 length: 14 residues. The V end was cut by 0 bases, the J end by 9 bases, with 15 bases between. Per the germline V gene, CDR1 is DFQATT and CDR2 is SNEGSKA (reference sequence). The CDR3 DNA sequence: TGCAGTGCTAGAGATCCGCAGGGATCCCCCACCATATATTTT. It translates to CSARDPQGSPTIYF.

This clonotype was observed a few times. V is TRBV28 and J is TRBJ1-5, with D maybe TRBD1 (6 bases). V was trimmed by 4 bases and J by 1 base, leaving 8 bases between them. CDR1 and CDR2 (germline): MDHEN, SYDVKM. The CDR3 has 14 residues. This chain's CDR3 is CASSSTGSNQPQHF. In DNA, the CDR3 is TGTGCCAGCAGTTCTACAGGGAGCAATCAGCCCCAGCATTTT.

The J gene is TRBJ2-2, the V gene TRBV6-2 or TRBV6-3, with 10 bases aligning to TRBD2. The CDR3 contains 15 residues. Germline assignment: CDR1 MNHEY and CDR2 SVGEGT. V lost 8 bases, J lost 6 bases, and 9 bases stayed unmatched. CDR3 amino acids: CASRSGGIGPGELFF. In DNA form, the CDR3 reads TGTGCCAGCCGTAGCGGGGGGATTGGGCCCGGGGAGCTGTTTTTT.

This clonotype has a handful of counts. CDR3 nucleotide sequence: TGTGCCAGCAGGCCGACAGTTAACTATGGCTACACCTTC. Protein sequence: CASRPTVNYGYTF. The V gene is TRBV21-1, the J gene TRBJ1-2; the table calls TRBD1, which could not be checked here. TRBV21-1 is labeled a pseudogene. This CDR3 contains 13 residues.

The chain is built from TRBV12-3 or TRBV12-4 and TRBJ1-2; D is uncertain. CDR3 length: 15 residues. Trimming took off 1 base at V and 0 bases at J, with 9 bases between the two ends. CDR3 sequence reads: CASSLGASTNYGYTF. In nucleotides, the CDR3 is TGTGCCAGCAGTTTAGGGGCCTCAACTAACTATGGCTACACCTTC.

The V gene is TRBV4-1, the J gene TRBJ1-4, with TRBD1 identical over 9 bases. The CDR3 runs 16 residues. CDR1 and CDR2 from the germline V gene are MGHRA and YSYEKL. V gave up 2 bases and J gave up 4 bases; unmatched junction bases: 5. The CDR3 sequence is CASSQIGTGLNEKLFF. CDR3 DNA sequence: TGCGCCAGCAGCCAAATCGGGACAGGGCTTAATGAAAAACTGTTTTTT.

The chain recombines TRBV19 with TRBJ1-2; the match to TRBD1 covers 7 bases. This CDR3 has 13 amino acids. Germline loops: CDR1 LNHDA, CDR2 SQIVND (reference sequence). This chain's CDR3 is CASEGGFNYGYTF. The CDR3, as DNA: TGTGCTTCAGAAGGGGGCTTTAACTATGGCTACACCTTC.

By share, this clonotype counts as medium-sized (0.01 to 0.1%). This chain links TRBV10-3 with TRBJ1-1; 7 bases are shared with TRBD1. The V segment lost 8 bases and the J segment 8 bases; nucleotides outside the gene matches: 11. The germline CDR1 and CDR2 sequences are ENHRY and SYGVKD. The CDR3 spans 13 residues. CDR3 sequence (DNA): TGTGCCATCGGACGATCTACAGGGGACGAAGCTTTCTTT. Its protein product is CAIGRSTGDEAFF.

This clonotype has only a few counts. The CDR3 region is CASKIRRGERGSHSPLHF. The CDR3, as DNA: TGTGCCAGCAAAATACGTCGGGGGGAGAGGGGTAGTCATTCACCCCTCCACTTT. The chain has TRBV6-1 and TRBJ1-6, with D maybe TRBD1 (5 bases). With 7 bases removed from V and 8 bases from J, the gap between germline ends came to 27 bases. CDR1 and CDR2 (germline): MNHNS, SASEGT. The CDR3 is made up of 18 amino acids.